These 18 T cell receptor beta chains originate from one sample sequenced in a study of blood T cells in healthy people across ages. A second PCR, run for about 6 to 12 cycles, used a sample-barcoded 5' primer plus a J-beta primer mix. From the 5' RACE reads, TCRdb called clonotypes with MiXCR, one entry per CDR3 protein. The repertoire consists of 730,000 or so distinct CDR3 sequences, with more than 40% occurring once and the leading ten covering 20% to 25%. Sequencing was carried out using blood. The receptors stem from a woman aged 60-75 years in good health.

The chain is built from TRBV20-1 and TRBJ1-2, with no clear D. The CDR3 consists of 11 residues. CDR1 is DFQATT, CDR2 SNEGSKA, per germline (reference sequence). V lost 3 bases, J lost 3 bases, and 5 bases lay in between. The CDR3 DNA follows: TGCAGTGCTAGTGTGTACTATGGCTACACCTTC. Translating it yields CSASVYYGYTF.

The chain has TRBV12-3 or TRBV12-4 and TRBJ2-1, with a weak D call TRBD1 (5 bases). V was clipped by 7 bases and J by 4 bases, with 11 bases between them. The CDR3 length is 13 residues. DNA of the CDR3: TGTGCCAGCAAAGAAAGGGGTTACAATGAGCAGTTCTTC. Translation: CASKERGYNEQFF.

The gene calls are TRBV13 and TRBJ1-1; D is perhaps TRBD1 (6 bases). Trimming shortened V by 5 bases and J by 10 bases, and 14 bases separated the two germline ends. The CDR3 length is 12 residues. CDR1 and CDR2 from the germline V gene are PRHDT and FYEKMQ (reference sequence). CDR3 bases: TGTGCCAGCAGCCCACAAACCAGGGGAGCTTTCTTT. It codes for CASSPQTRGAFF.

This clonotype occurred a few times. The germline gene is not matched at one end of the junction; a read error may be the cause. V and J are TRBV12-3 or TRBV12-4 and TRBJ1-2; 8 nucleotides match TRBD1. CDR3 length: 14 residues. CDR3 sequence reads: CVSSAQQGAEGYTF. The DNA for the CDR3 is TGTGTCAGCAGTGCCCAGCAGGGGGCGGAAGGCTACACCTTC.

The chain joins TRBV4-2 to TRBJ2-3; D is perhaps TRBD1 or TRBD2 (5 bases each). Per germline, CDR1 LGHNA and CDR2 YNFKEQ. Trimming pared 1 base from V and 4 bases from J, leaving 15 bases between. The CDR3 sequence is 16 residues long. CDR3 protein: CASSQGLAQGPDTQYF. The CDR3, as DNA: TGTGCCAGCAGCCAAGGGCTAGCCCAGGGCCCAGATACGCAGTATTTT.

In this sample, this clonotype turned up a few times. The chain has TRBV27 and TRBJ1-1; no definite D call. CDR3 size: 13 residues. Germline V CDR1 and CDR2: MNHEY, SMNVEV (reference sequence). The V end lost 6 bases, the J end lost 9 bases, and 17 bases lay between the germline ends. CDR3 region: CASRLSTAAKAFF. In nucleotides, the CDR3 is TGTGCCAGCAGGTTGTCCACGGCGGCAAAAGCTTTCTTT.

This clonotype showed up just a few times. The CDR3 sequence is CASSSGLVTVGEQFF. In DNA form, the CDR3 reads TGTGCCAGCAGTTCCGGACTAGTTACAGTCGGTGAGCAGTTCTTC. The chain is built from TRBV27 and TRBJ2-1; TRBD2 matches at 7 bases. The CDR3 is made up of 15 amino acids. The junction had 12 bases not matched to a gene; V was cut back by 4 bases and J by 9 bases. Looked up from germline, CDR1 is MNHEY and CDR2 is SMNVEV (reference sequence).

V and J are TRBV4-3 and TRBJ2-1; TRBD2 aligns across 12 bases. The CDR3 is 16 residues long. Trimming removed 2 bases from V and 8 bases from J; junction bases left unmatched: 7. Germline V gives CDR1 LGHNA, CDR2 YSLEER. CDR3 residues: CASSQQLAGGTYEQFF. The CDR3 DNA sequence: TGCGCCAGCAGCCAACAACTAGCGGGAGGAACATATGAGCAGTTCTTC.

Written as DNA, the CDR3 is TGCAGCGTTGGTCGCGGCGGCTCCTACAATGAGCAGTTCTTC. Translation: CSVGRGGSYNEQFF. The J gene is TRBJ2-1, the V gene TRBV29-1, with D hard to call. From germline, CDR1 is SQVTM and CDR2 ANQGSEA. The CDR3 has 14 residues. The ends were cut back, 4 bases at V and 0 bases at J, with 10 bases in the middle.

Of note for this clonotype: A read error is possible here, since a much larger clone lies one base away. This sequence joins TRBV29-1 and TRBJ2-6; D could derive from TRBD1 or TRBD2 (6 bases each). Looked up from germline, CDR1 is SQVTM and CDR2 is ANQGSEA. The CDR3 is 15 residues long. V gave up 8 bases and J gave up 1 base, with 15 bases separating them. The CDR3 spells CSIGGNFSGANVLTF. The CDR3 DNA reads as TGCAGCATCGGGGGCAATTTTTCTGGGGCCAACGTCCTGACTTTC.

The chain combines TRBV9 with TRBJ2-2, with 9 bases that match TRBD1. From germline, CDR1 is SGDLS and CDR2 YYNGEE. V shed 5 bases, J shed 7 bases, and the junction held 6 bases outside the gene matches. The CDR3 extends over 14 amino acids. The CDR3, as DNA: TGTGCCAGCAGTGACAGGGGGAGGAACGGGGAGCTGTTTTTT. This codes for CASSDRGRNGELFF. The variable domain in full, with the rest retrieved from reference TRBV9 and TRBJ2-2, is DSGVTQTPKHLITATGQRVTLRCSPRSGDLSVYWYQQSLDQGLQFLIQYYNGEERAKGNILERFSAQQFPDLHSELNLSSLELGDSALYFCASSDRGRNGELFFGEGSRLTVL.

The V call is TRBV18, the J call TRBJ2-7; the D gene is possibly TRBD2 (6 bases). Trimming removed 1 base at V and 4 bases at J, with 14 bases between. The CDR3 contains 15 residues. Germline V gene lookup returns CDR1 KGHSH and CDR2 LQKENI. The CDR3 spells CASSPRTREEYEQYF. In DNA, the CDR3 is TGTGCCAGCTCACCACGTACCAGGGAGGAGTACGAGCAGTACTTC.

A note on this clonotype: This sequence may be a read error, since a much larger clone differs from it by one base. The CDR3, as DNA: TGCAGCGGTGTTGGGACAGGGTCCTACGAGCAGTACTTC. Residues: CSGVGTGSYEQYF. The V gene is TRBV29-1, the J gene TRBJ2-7; TRBD1 matches 9 bases. The CDR3 contains 13 residues. Germline V gives CDR1 SQVTM, CDR2 ANQGSEA. V lost 7 bases, J lost 1 base, and 5 bases stayed unmatched.

This chain uses TRBV20-1 with TRBJ2-3; 7 nucleotides line up with TRBD2. This CDR3 comprises 15 residues. Trimming removed 3 bases from V and 7 bases from J; junction bases left unmatched: 13. The germline CDR1 and CDR2 sequences are DFQATT and SNEGSKA (reference sequence). The CDR3 is CSASREASGSYTQYF. The CDR3, as DNA: TGCAGTGCTAGTCGGGAGGCTAGCGGTTCTTATACGCAGTATTTT.

The chain recombines TRBV19 with TRBJ1-5; D gene ambiguous. This CDR3 contains 13 residues. The V end was cut by 4 bases, the J end by 4 bases, with 8 bases between. Germline V gene lookup returns CDR1 LNHDA and CDR2 SQIVND (reference sequence). This chain's CDR3 is CASSTTKNQPQHF. The CDR3 DNA reads as TGTGCCAGTAGTACCACCAAGAATCAGCCCCAGCATTTT.

This clonotype was observed once. This may stem from a read error, because a much larger clone lies one nucleotide away. This chain joins TRBV29-1 and TRBJ2-5, with D perhaps matching TRBD1 or TRBD2 (5 bases each). Trimming pared 6 bases from V and 1 base from J, leaving 12 bases between. Germline lookup yields CDR1 SQVTM and CDR2 ANQGSEA. This CDR3 spans 13 amino acids. The CDR3 coding sequence is TGCAGCGTAACGGAGAGGGGCCAAGAGACCCAGTACTTC. This gives the protein CSVTERGQETQYF.

The V and J genes are TRBV12-3 or TRBV12-4 and TRBJ2-1, with 9 bases lining up with TRBD2. The CDR3 is 17 amino acids. With 1 base clipped from V and 6 bases from J, the junction kept 10 bases outside the gene matches. The CDR3 DNA reads as TGTGCCAGCAGTTTAGTCCGCGGGGGGGCCTACACCAATGAGCAGTTCTTC. Its protein product is CASSLVRGGAYTNEQFF.

This clonotype appeared a few times. This sequence joins TRBV7-3 and TRBJ2-1, with a possible D match to TRBD2 (6 bases). The CDR3 has 18 amino acids. Germline V gene sequence: CDR1 SGHTA, CDR2 FQGTGA. The ends were cut back, 5 bases at V and 0 bases at J, with 20 bases in the middle. In nucleotides, the CDR3 is TGTGCCAGCAGCCCCGTGGGAGGTGGCGGAAGCTCCTACAATGAGCAGTTCTTC. As protein: CASSPVGGGGSSYNEQFF.